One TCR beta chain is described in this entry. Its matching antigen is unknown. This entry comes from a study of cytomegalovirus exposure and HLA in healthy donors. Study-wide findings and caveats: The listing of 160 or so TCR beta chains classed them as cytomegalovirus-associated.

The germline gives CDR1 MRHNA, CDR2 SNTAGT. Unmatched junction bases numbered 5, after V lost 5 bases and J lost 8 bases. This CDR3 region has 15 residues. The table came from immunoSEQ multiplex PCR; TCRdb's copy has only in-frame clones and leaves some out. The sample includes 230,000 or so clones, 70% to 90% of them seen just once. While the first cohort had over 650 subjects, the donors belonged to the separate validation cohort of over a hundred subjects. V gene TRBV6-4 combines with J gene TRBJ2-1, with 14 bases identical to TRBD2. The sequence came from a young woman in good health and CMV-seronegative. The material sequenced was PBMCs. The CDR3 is CASSRLAGGSDEQFF. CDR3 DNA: TGTGCCAGCAGTAGACTAGCGGGAGGGAGTGATGAGCAGTTCTTC.